The next 19 T cell receptor beta chains were all read from a single sample in a study of Ad26.COV2.S vaccination and SARS-CoV-2 variants. Only in-frame clones appear in the TCRdb table, and some are missing; sequencing was by immunoSEQ multiplex PCR. The sample comprises 300,000 to 350,000 clones, around four fifths of which are singletons, and roughly 2% rests with the top ten. The sample's treatment: about 20 received Ad26.COV2.S at low or high dose, single or two shots; 5 received placebo; per-sample allocation not given. At day 63 after the first vaccine or placebo injection, samples were drawn. This material consisted of peripheral blood, taken in a trial of Ad26.COV2.S vaccine versus placebo. All receptors derive from a person aged 18-65 years who received the Ad26.COV2.S COVID-19 vaccine or a placebo.

The chain combines TRBV2 with TRBJ2-7, with D perhaps matching TRBD2 (5 bases). Germline CDR1 SNHLY, CDR2 FYNNEI. V was clipped by 0 bases and J by 5 bases, with 17 bases between them. The CDR3 has 16 residues. The CDR3 region is CASSEALRLSRDEQYF. The CDR3 bases are TGTGCCAGCAGTGAAGCGCTAAGGCTCTCGAGGGACGAGCAGTACTTC.

V is TRBV5-1 and J is TRBJ2-7; 9 positions match TRBD1. Germline loops: CDR1 SGHRS, CDR2 YFSETQ. V trimming: 2 bases; J trimming: 3 bases; junction bases outside the gene matches: 3. The CDR3 contains 14 residues. CDR3 sequence reads: CASSFETGGYEQYF. DNA for the CDR3: TGCGCCAGCAGCTTTGAGACAGGGGGCTACGAGCAGTACTTC.

V gene TRBV19 combines with J gene TRBJ1-1; D is perhaps TRBD1 (6 bases). Trimming took off 3 bases at V and 11 bases at J, with 19 bases between the two ends. The CDR3 is 14 residues long. Germline V gene data show CDR1 as LNHDA and CDR2 as SQIVND (reference sequence). The CDR3 spells CASSIRDKSGVAFF. CDR3 nucleotide sequence: TGTGCCAGTAGTATCCGGGACAAAAGTGGGGTGGCTTTCTTT. The whole variable domain, remainder taken from reference TRBV19 and TRBJ1-1, is DGGITQSPKYLFRKEGQNVTLSCEQNLNHDAMYWYRQDPGQGLRLIYYSQIVNDFQKGDIAEGYSVSREKKESFPLTVTSAQKNPTAFYLCASSIRDKSGVAFFGQGTRLTVV.

The rearrangement uses TRBV12-5 and TRBJ1-5; 7 nucleotides match TRBD1. The CDR3 is 16 amino acids. From germline, CDR1 is LGHNT and CDR2 FRNRAP. Losses at the gene ends were 1 base for V and 3 bases for J; bases not matched to a gene: 6. CDR3 residues: CASGLDRDSHNQPQHF. The CDR3, as DNA: TGTGCTAGTGGTTTGGACCGGGACAGCCACAATCAGCCCCAGCATTTT.

The gene calls are TRBV7-8 and TRBJ1-1; no firm D call. The CDR3 length is 13 residues. The V end was cut by 3 bases, the J end by 5 bases, with 10 bases between. Germline V gene data show CDR1 as SGHVS and CDR2 as FQNEAQ. CDR3 in amino acids: CASSFGQETEAFF. The CDR3 DNA reads TGTGCCAGCAGCTTCGGTCAGGAAACTGAAGCTTTCTTT.

V gene TRBV6-1 combines with J gene TRBJ1-3, with D unclear. This CDR3 spans 13 amino acids. Trimming took 1 base from V and 4 from J, leaving 5 bases between them. Germline CDR1 is MNHNS and CDR2 is SASEGT. This CDR3 reads CASSEGSGNTIYF. CDR3 DNA sequence: TGTGCCAGCAGTGAAGGCTCGGGAAACACCATATATTTT.

The chain links TRBV5-6 to TRBJ1-3, with D perhaps matching TRBD1 (5 bases). Per the germline V gene, CDR1 is SGHDT and CDR2 is YYEEEE. This CDR3 contains 15 residues. Trimming pared 2 bases from V and 4 bases from J, leaving 13 bases between. The CDR3 region is CASSFGAASGNTIYF. The CDR3 bases are TGTGCCAGCAGCTTTGGGGCGGCAAGCGGAAACACCATATATTTT. The whole variable domain, filled in from reference TRBV5-6 and TRBJ1-3, reads DAGVTQSPTHLIKTRGQQVTLRCSPKSGHDTVSWYQQALGQGPQFIFQYYEEEERQRGNFPDRFSGHQFPNYSSELNVNALLLGDSALYLCASSFGAASGNTIYFGEGSWLTVV.

The chain couples TRBV2 to TRBJ2-7, with D perhaps matching TRBD1 (6 bases). Germline assignment: CDR1 SNHLY and CDR2 FYNNEI. Trimming left V 3 bases short and J 6 bases short, with 12 bases between. The CDR3 is 13 residues long. The CDR3, as DNA: TGTGCCAGCAGTGACCCAGGGGCCATCGAGCAGTACTTC. As protein: CASSDPGAIEQYF.

This rearrangement joins TRBV6-5 to TRBJ2-1, with a tentative D call TRBD2 (6 bases). Germline V lookup: CDR1 MNHEY, CDR2 SVGAGI. The germline V and J ends were trimmed by 10 bases and 6 bases, with 22 bases remaining between them. The CDR3 has 15 amino acids. CDR3 sequence: CATGAGLIKTNEQFF. The CDR3 region has the DNA TGTGCCACCGGAGCGGGTTTAATAAAGACCAATGAGCAGTTCTTC.

This chain uses TRBV20-1 with TRBJ1-6; no clear D. The germline V and J ends were trimmed by 3 bases and 7 bases, with 16 bases remaining between them. Germline V gene sequence: CDR1 DFQATT, CDR2 SNEGSKA (reference sequence). The CDR3 totals 15 residues. CDR3 in amino acids: CSASLSSVGNSPLHF. In DNA, the CDR3 is TGCAGTGCTAGTTTATCGTCTGTGGGGAATTCACCCCTCCACTTT.

This chain joins TRBV4-1 and TRBJ2-2; 8 nucleotides align to TRBD1. The CDR3 has 16 amino acids. The V segment lost 1 base and the J segment 3 bases; nucleotides outside the gene matches: 4. Germline CDR1 reads MGHRA; CDR2 reads YSYEKL. CDR3 amino acids: CASSQARQGYTGELFF. The CDR3 coding sequence is TGCGCCAGCAGCCAAGCGCGACAGGGGTACACCGGGGAGCTGTTTTTT.

This rearrangement joins TRBV4-1 to TRBJ1-2, with D possibly matching TRBD1 (5 bases). The CDR3 runs 14 residues. In germline, CDR1 is MGHRA, CDR2 YSYEKL. The V and J ends lost 4 bases and 3 bases respectively, with 12 bases between them. CDR3: CASSLSTGDYGYTF. The CDR3 bases are TGCGCCAGCAGCCTGAGCACAGGTGACTATGGCTACACCTTC.

V and J are TRBV3-1 (or the pseudogene TRBV3-2) and TRBJ1-2; TRBD1 might be the D (5 bases). Germline V gene sequence: CDR1 LGHDT, CDR2 YNNKEL (reference sequence). This CDR3 comprises 11 residues. V lost 0 bases and J lost 12, with 8 bases in between. DNA of the CDR3: TGTGCCAGCAGCCAAGAGGGGCTTCACACCTTC. This gives the protein CASSQEGLHTF.

V gene TRBV28 combines with J gene TRBJ2-3; D is unclear. V lost 2 bases and J lost 1, with 4 bases in between. In germline, CDR1 is MDHEN, CDR2 SYDVKM. This CDR3 is built from 13 residues. For the CDR3, the DNA is TGTGCCAGCAGTTTAAGGGGCACAGATACGCAGTATTTT. This gives the protein CASSLRGTDTQYF. The variable domain in full, with the rest retrieved from reference TRBV28 and TRBJ2-3, is DVKVTQSSRYLVKRTGEKVFLECVQDMDHENMFWYRQDPGLGLRLIYFSYDVKMKEKGDIPEGYSVSREKKERFSLILESASTNQTSMYLCASSLRGTDTQYFGPGTRLTVL.

The chain links TRBV4-1 to TRBJ1-6; D is perhaps TRBD1 (5 bases). The CDR3 spans 16 residues. Germline V gene data show CDR1 as MGHRA and CDR2 as YSYEKL. V was trimmed by 3 bases and J by 6 bases, leaving 15 bases between them. The CDR3 spells CASSQGGRGSNSPLHF. The CDR3 DNA reads TGCGCCAGCAGCCAGGGAGGGAGGGGCTCTAATTCACCCCTCCACTTT.

This clone has just a few counts. The chain is built from TRBV5-6 and TRBJ2-7, with 8 nucleotides matching TRBD2. This CDR3 comprises 14 residues. CDR1 is SGHDT and CDR2 is YYEEEE in the germline V gene. Trimming took 1 base from V and 6 from J; bases not matched to a gene: 6. This CDR3 is CASSLSGGYGEQYF. The CDR3 bases are TGTGCCAGCAGCTTGTCGGGGGGGTATGGCGAGCAGTACTTC.

In this sample, this clone turned up many times. The chain combines TRBV2 with TRBJ2-7, with D perhaps TRBD1 (5 bases). V dropped 6 bases and J dropped 4 bases, with 10 bases sitting between them. CDR1 SNHLY and CDR2 FYNNEI come from the germline V gene. This CDR3 has 12 amino acids. CDR3 DNA sequence: TGTGCCAGCAGGCAGACAGAATACGAGCAGTACTTC. Its protein is CASRQTEYEQYF. The entire variable domain, with the rest obtained from reference TRBV2 and TRBJ2-7, is as follows: EPEVTQTPSHQVTQMGQEVILRCVPISNHLYFYWYRQILGQKVEFLVSFYNNEISEKSEIFDDQFSVERPDGSNFTLKIRSTKLEDSAMYFCASRQTEYEQYFGPGTRLTVT.

The chain recombines TRBV28 with TRBJ1-1; D not resolved. V lost 5 bases, J lost 1 base, and 11 bases lay in between. This CDR3 has 14 residues. Germline V gene data show CDR1 as MDHEN and CDR2 as SYDVKM. The CDR3 is CASSRIRRNTEAFF. CDR3 sequence (DNA): TGTGCCAGCAGTAGAATACGTAGGAACACTGAAGCTTTCTTT.

CDR3 coding DNA: TGTGCCAGCAGCCCCCGGTTGAGAGATACGCAGTATTTT. Its protein product is CASSPRLRDTQYF. This chain links TRBV7-2 with TRBJ2-3; no clear D. The germline V gene encodes CDR1 SGHTA and CDR2 FQGNSA. The CDR3 extends over 13 amino acids. Trimming pared 5 bases from V and 5 bases from J, leaving 11 bases between.